Listed below are T cell receptor beta chains from one sample, sequenced in a study of beta chain features in type 1 diabetes. Clones were read by immunoSEQ multiplex PCR, and TCRdb kept only the in-frame ones, dropping some. The repertoire consists of about 150,000 clones, with almost 8% occurring once and the leading ten covering under 0.55%. The material sequenced was central memory CD4+ T cells from blood. The receptor set was obtained from a man aged 18 to 35 with type 1 diabetes. Each CDR3 is given with its conserved first and last residue. D genes are given only for firm matches. Not every row has a clone size; where given, it reads once, few, many or a size class.

J: TRBJ1-2; V: TRBV5-1; size: -; D: TRBD1; DNA: TGCGCCAGCAGCCTCGTGACAGGGAACTATGGCTACACCTTC; CDR3: CASSLVTGNYGYTF
J: TRBJ2-1; V: TRBV25-1; size: -; D: TRBD2; DNA: TGTGCCAGCGAACTAGCGGGAGGTTACAATGAGCAGTTCTTC; CDR3: CASELAGGYNEQFF
J: TRBJ2-4; V: TRBV19; size: -; D: TRBD1; DNA: TGTGCCAGTAGGATGACAGGGGGCAAAAACATTCAGTACTTC; CDR3: CASRMTGGKNIQYF
J: TRBJ2-5; V: TRBV6-5; size: -; D: TRBD1; DNA: TGTGCCAGCAGTTCCCCAGGGGGCGACGAGACCCAGTACTTC; CDR3: CASSSPGGDETQYF
J: TRBJ2-5; V: TRBV5-1; size: -; D: TRBD1; DNA: TGCGCCAGCAGCTTTACAGGGGGAATTCGAGAGACCCAGTACTTC; CDR3: CASSFTGGIRETQYF
J: TRBJ2-5; V: TRBV5-1; size: -; D: TRBD2; DNA: TGCGCCAGCAGCACCGGACTAGCGGCAAGTCAAGAGACCCAGTACTTC; CDR3: CASSTGLAASQETQYF
J: TRBJ2-5; V: TRBV15; size: few; D: -; DNA: TGTGCCACCAGCAGAGATGGCCTACAGCAAGAGACCCAGTACTTC; CDR3: CATSRDGLQQETQYF
J: TRBJ2-1; V: TRBV28; size: few; D: -; DNA: TGTGCCAGCAGAAGCATGAGCTCCTACAATGAGCAGTTCTTC; CDR3: CASRSMSSYNEQFF
J: TRBJ2-5; V: TRBV6-5; size: -; D: TRBD1; DNA: TGTGCCAGCAGTATACAGGGGAGAGGAGAGACCCAGTACTTC; CDR3: CASSIQGRGETQYF
J: TRBJ2-6; V: TRBV19; size: few; D: -; DNA: TGTGCCAGTACCGCGCCGGGGGGCACTGGGGCCAACGTCCTGACTTTC; CDR3: CASTAPGGTGANVLTF
J: TRBJ2-3; V: TRBV29-1; size: many; D: -; DNA: TGCAGCGTTGATGCGGGTTCTACGGCAGATACGCAGTATTTT; CDR3: CSVDAGSTADTQYF
J: TRBJ1-2; V: TRBV5-6; size: -; D: TRBD1; DNA: TGTGCCAGCAGCGCGGGACAGACCTATGGCTACACCTTC; CDR3: CASSAGQTYGYTF
J: TRBJ2-6; V: TRBV19; size: -; D: -; DNA: TGTGCCACAAGATCGCGGGGCGGTGGGGCCAACGTCCTGACTTTC; CDR3: CATRSRGGGANVLTF
J: TRBJ2-3; V: TRBV7-2; size: -; D: -; DNA: TGTGCCAGCAGCTTATGGTTGGGGCAGGGGCCGGATACGCAGTATTTT; CDR3: CASSLWLGQGPDTQYF
J: TRBJ1-2; V: TRBV30; size: -; D: -; DNA: TGTGCCTGGAGTTATGGGGGAGGTGGCTACACCTTC; CDR3: CAWSYGGGGYTF